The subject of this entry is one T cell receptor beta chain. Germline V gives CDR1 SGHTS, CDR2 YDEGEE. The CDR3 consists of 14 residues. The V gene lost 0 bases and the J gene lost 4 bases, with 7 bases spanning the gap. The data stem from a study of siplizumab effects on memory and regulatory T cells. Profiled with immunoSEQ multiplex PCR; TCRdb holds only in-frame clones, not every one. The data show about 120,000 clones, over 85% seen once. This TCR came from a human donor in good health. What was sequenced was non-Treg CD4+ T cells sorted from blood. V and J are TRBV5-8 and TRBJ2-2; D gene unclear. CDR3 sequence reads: CASSLGTITGELFF. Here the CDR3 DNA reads TGTGCCAGCAGCTTGGGAACCATCACCGGGGAGCTGTTTTTT.